This TCR beta chain comes out of a study of T cell clonotyping in hematopoietic cell transplantation. Samples: about 28 days before transplant, then days 30, 100 and 180 after. Here immunoSEQ multiplex PCR was the method, and the copy in TCRdb shows in-frame clones only, minus some. The data show about 6,800 clones, roughly 98% seen once. The CDR3 extends over 13 amino acids. V shed 8 bases and J shed 4 bases, with 14 bases lying between them. Germline V gives CDR1 MDHEN, CDR2 SYDVKM. The sequenced sample was PBMCs, obtained 30 days after allogeneic stem cell transplant. The V gene is TRBV28, the J gene TRBJ1-2; D is unclear. The sequence was obtained from a male patient aged 60-69 years who had an allogeneic stem cell transplant from a related donor, so the T cells may come from the graft donor. Some clones in this sample may be carry-over from other donors' samples. The CDR3 DNA is TGTGCCAGCCACGCGTCGGGTGGCTATGGCTACACCTTC. The encoded protein is CASHASGGYGYTF.